These 17 T cell receptor beta chains came from one sample sequenced in a study of blood T cell repertoires in COVID-19 (dated by TCRdb to the early 2020s). Libraries were constructed by the immunoSEQ multiplex PCR assay. TCRdb mirrors the immuneACCESS table, restricted to in-frame sequences. Some clones are absent from its copies; in checked studies, under half trace to an unresolved V gene, and the reason for the others is unknown. This sample is represented by 150,000 to 200,000 clones; 88% of them were singletons. The top ten clonotypes cover around 4% of the sample. Specimen: peripheral blood. The receptors were sampled from a woman aged 30 to 39 with acute or convalescent COVID-19.

The chain joins TRBV27 to TRBJ1-2, with TRBD1 as a possible D gene (5 bases). CDR1 MNHEY and CDR2 SMNVEV come from the germline V gene (reference sequence). V lost 3 bases to trimming and J lost 0 bases, with 14 bases between them. The CDR3 has 16 residues. CDR3 nucleotide sequence: TGTGCCAGCAGTTTCACTCTTGCGGACACTAACTATGGCTACACCTTC. Protein sequence: CASSFTLADTNYGYTF.

V usage is TRBV5-4 and J usage is TRBJ2-1, with D possibly matching TRBD2 (5 bases). Germline V lookup: CDR1 SGHNT, CDR2 YYREEE (reference sequence). V was cut by 3 bases and J by 3 bases, with 10 bases left in between. The CDR3 is 14 residues long. CDR3 amino acids: CASSSRVVYNEQFF. As DNA, the CDR3 is TGTGCCAGCAGCTCGAGGGTAGTCTACAATGAGCAGTTCTTC.

The chain has TRBV7-9 and TRBJ1-1, with D perhaps matching TRBD1 (5 bases). V lost 5 bases to trimming and J lost 11 bases, with 18 bases between them. Germline lookup yields CDR1 SEHNR and CDR2 FQNEAQ (reference sequence). The CDR3 spans 13 residues. This CDR3 reads CASSHGQPGGAFF. In DNA, the CDR3 is TGTGCCAGCAGCCATGGACAACCCGGGGGGGCTTTCTTT.

A single count supports this clone. The rearrangement joins TRBV28 to TRBJ1-6; no firm D call. The CDR3 is 12 amino acids. V gave up 7 bases and J gave up 6 bases, with 7 bases separating them. Germline assignment: CDR1 MDHEN and CDR2 SYDVKM. CDR3 bases: TGTGCCAGCATCGGAGGTAATTCACCCCTCCACTTT. It translates to CASIGGNSPLHF. Using reference TRBV28 and TRBJ1-6 for the parts outside the CDR3, the full variable domain is DVKVTQSSRYLVKRTGEKVFLECVQDMDHENMFWYRQDPGLGLRLIYFSYDVKMKEKGDIPEGYSVSREKKERFSLILESASTNQTSMYLCASIGGNSPLHFGNGTRLTVT.

This clone occurred a few times. This chain connects TRBV14 to TRBJ2-5, with D perhaps TRBD2 (5 bases). The V gene lost 0 bases and the J gene lost 1 base, with 12 bases spanning the gap. CDR1 and CDR2 (germline): SGHDN, FVKESK. The CDR3 runs to 16 residues. The CDR3 nucleotides are TGTGCCAGCAGCCAAGAAGATGGGAGCTCCCAAGAGACCCAGTACTTC. This translates into CASSQEDGSSQETQYF.

This clone was picked up one time. CDR3 sequence: CASSFQGNTEAFF. CDR3 sequence (DNA): TGTGCCAGCAGCTTCCAGGGGAACACTGAAGCTTTCTTT. This sequence joins TRBV3-1 (or the pseudogene TRBV3-2) and TRBJ1-1; TRBD1 might be the D (5 bases). CDR1 LGHDT and CDR2 YNNKEL come from the germline V gene (reference sequence). Trimming left V 5 bases short and J 1 base short, with 8 bases between. This CDR3 comprises 13 residues.

This clone was detected only once. This sequence joins TRBV21-1 and TRBJ1-3; the DNA was not used to check the table's D call, TRBD1. TRBV21-1 is an annotated pseudogene. The CDR3 extends over 16 amino acids. CDR3 nucleotides: TGTGCCAGCAGGGATTGGGGCTGCCTCTCTGGAAACACCATATATTTT. The encoded protein is CASRDWGCLSGNTIYF.

V is TRBV5-4 and J is TRBJ2-1; weak D call: TRBD1 (6 bases). The length of the CDR3 is 13 residues. The germline gives CDR1 SGHNT, CDR2 YYREEE (reference sequence). Deletions cut 1 base from V and 10 bases from J, with 12 bases between. CDR3 DNA sequence: TGTGCCAGCAGCTTGTTCGTCGACAGGGAGCAGTTCTTC. Amino acids: CASSLFVDREQFF.

The gene calls are TRBV4-2 and TRBJ2-2, with TRBD2 matching over 10 bases. Germline V gives CDR1 LGHNA, CDR2 YNFKEQ. Losses at the gene ends were 4 bases for V and 6 bases for J; bases not matched to a gene: 8. This CDR3 is 16 amino acids long. The CDR3 nucleotides read TGTGCCAGCAGCCGGGATCTAGCGGGAGAAGCCGGGGAGCTGTTTTTT. This sequence encodes CASSRDLAGEAGELFF.

Comment on this clone: At one of its ends the junction is not consistent with the germline gene, which may arise from a read error. The chain employs TRBV19 and TRBJ2-3, with D possibly matching TRBD2 (6 bases). The CDR3 has 10 amino acids. Germline CDR1 LNHDA, CDR2 SQIVND (reference sequence). CDR3 nucleotides: TGTGCCAGTAGTCCGGGACTTCAGGTTTTT. Its protein product is CASSPGLQVF.

Of note for this clone: Its ends do not fully match the called genes, so a read error is possible. This chain links TRBV5-6 with TRBJ2-7; TRBD2 aligns across 9 bases. The CDR3 is 11 amino acids. Germline-derived CDR1 and CDR2 are SGHDT and YYEEEE. For the CDR3, the DNA is TGTGCCAGCAGCTTACAGCGGGAGGTTCAGTTC. Its translation: CASSLQREVQF.

This sequence joins TRBV11-3 and TRBJ2-2; the match to TRBD2 covers 7 bases. V trimming: 8 bases; J trimming: 6 bases; junction bases outside the gene matches: 3. The CDR3 has 12 residues. Looked up from germline, CDR1 is SGHNT and CDR2 is YENEEA. CDR3 nucleotides: TGTGCCAGCGGGGGGGTACCCGGGGAGCTGTTTTTT. Protein product: CASGGVPGELFF.

DNA for the CDR3: TGTGCCAGTAGTTCGAACCGGGAGCGGTGGGCACGGCCAAGCAATGAGCAGTTCTTC. Its protein is CASSSNRERWARPSNEQFF. The chain couples TRBV19 to TRBJ2-1, with TRBD2 as a possible D gene (6 bases). The CDR3 covers 19 residues. Per the germline V gene, CDR1 is LNHDA and CDR2 is SQIVND (reference sequence). V shed 5 bases and J shed 6 bases, with 29 bases lying between them.

This clone was found once. V is TRBV7-9 and J is TRBJ1-2, with 7 bases fitting TRBD1. J gave up 4 bases and V 5 bases, and 7 bases lay outside the gene matches. This CDR3 is built from 14 residues. Germline CDR1 and CDR2: SEHNR and FQNEAQ (reference sequence). CDR3 region: CASSLHGTAYGYTF. The DNA for the CDR3 is TGTGCCAGCAGCCTACACGGGACAGCCTATGGCTACACCTTC.

The rearrangement links TRBV6-6 to TRBJ1-5; D perhaps matches TRBD1 (5 bases). The CDR3 is made up of 12 amino acids. Germline V gene lookup returns CDR1 MNHNY and CDR2 SVGAGI (reference sequence). V was clipped by 8 bases and J by 11 bases, with 16 bases between them. The DNA for the CDR3 is TGTGCCAGCCTGATTCCCGGGGGGACCCAGCATTTT. Translation: CASLIPGGTQHF.

V gene TRBV6-5 combines with J gene TRBJ2-5; D is possibly TRBD2 (5 bases). The CDR3 is 14 residues long. Per the germline V gene, CDR1 is MNHEY and CDR2 is SVGAGI. Trimming took 6 bases from V and 0 from J, leaving 11 bases between them. CDR3 nucleotides: TGTGCCAGCAGGAACTACGGGGACCAAGAGACCCAGTACTTC. Translated, it gives CASRNYGDQETQYF.

The gene calls are TRBV28 and TRBJ2-2; D uncertain. Deletions cut 9 bases from V and 5 bases from J, with 10 bases between. Germline V gene data show CDR1 as MDHEN and CDR2 as SYDVKM. The CDR3 has 12 amino acids. Written as DNA, the CDR3 is TGTGCCAGTTCGACTGGAACCGGGGAGCTGTTTTTT. Its protein is CASSTGTGELFF.